These 26 T cell receptor beta chains share one sample of origin, sequenced in a study of T cell responses to AZD1222 COVID-19 vaccine. Assay: immunoSEQ multiplex PCR; the TCRdb copy retains only in-frame clones and omits some. This sample has fewer than 300,000 clones; 93% occur once, and the top ten carry around 0.6%. The specimen was peripheral blood, collected on day 0 of AZD1222 vaccination. These receptors were collected from an adult in good health.

Comments on this clone: The junction does not match germline at one end; this may be a read error. The V gene is TRBV5-1, the J gene TRBJ2-7; D is unclear. Germline loops: CDR1 SGHRS, CDR2 YFSETQ. The CDR3 runs to 13 residues. CDR3 sequence (DNA): TGCGCCAGCACCTTGGACGGATCCTACGAGCAGTACTTC. Protein: CASTLDGSYEQYF.

V is TRBV15 and J is TRBJ1-2; no clear D gene. The ends were cut back, 0 bases at V and 5 bases at J, with 10 bases in the middle. Germline CDR1 reads LNHNV; CDR2 reads YYDKDF (reference sequence). CDR3 length: 14 amino acids. The CDR3 reads CATSRDPQEYGYTF. The CDR3 coding sequence is TGTGCCACCAGCAGAGATCCCCAGGAGTATGGCTACACCTTC.

The chain links TRBV12-3 or TRBV12-4 to TRBJ1-1, with D hard to call. The CDR3 length is 13 residues. The V and J ends lost 5 bases and 10 bases respectively, with 17 bases between them. CDR3 loop: CASSTYGRSGAFF. As DNA, the CDR3 is TGTGCCAGCAGTACCTATGGACGAAGCGGAGCTTTCTTT.

The chain links TRBV19 to TRBJ2-3, with TRBD1 as a possible D gene (5 bases). CDR3 size: 14 residues. Germline CDR1 and CDR2: LNHDA and SQIVND (reference sequence). The V end lost 4 bases, the J end lost 5 bases, and 13 bases lay between the germline ends. The CDR3 spells CASSKARARDTQYF. The CDR3 DNA follows: TGTGCCAGTAGTAAAGCCAGGGCTAGAGATACGCAGTATTTT.

This clone was recorded only once. The V and J genes are TRBV29-1 and TRBJ2-7; tentatively, D is TRBD1 (6 bases). Germline assignment: CDR1 SQVTM and CDR2 ANQGSEA. Trimming took 3 bases from V and 1 from J, leaving 16 bases between them. This CDR3 region has 15 residues. Written as DNA, the CDR3 is TGCAGCGTTGAGGGTGGGCAGGGGTCTTCCTACGAGCAGTACTTC. This gives the protein CSVEGGQGSSYEQYF.

The rearrangement links TRBV2 to TRBJ1-5, with no clear D. The CDR3 runs 15 residues. The ends were cut back, 5 bases at V and 2 bases at J, with 13 bases in the middle. CDR1 SNHLY and CDR2 FYNNEI come from the germline V gene. The CDR3 spells CASSRIGVGNQPQHF. Written as DNA, the CDR3 is TGTGCCAGCAGTCGGATCGGGGTAGGCAATCAGCCCCAGCATTTT.

The chain employs TRBV14 and TRBJ1-3; D unresolved. The V and J ends lost 4 bases and 2 bases respectively, with 6 bases between them. Looked up from germline, CDR1 is SGHDN and CDR2 is FVKESK. This CDR3 has 13 amino acids. The CDR3 DNA follows: TGTGCCAGCAGCCTCAGTGCTGGAAACACCATATATTTT. It codes for CASSLSAGNTIYF.

The rearrangement joins TRBV7-9 to TRBJ2-7; no clear D. The CDR3 runs 14 residues. Germline loops: CDR1 SEHNR, CDR2 FQNEAQ (reference sequence). V lost 7 bases and J lost 0, with 13 bases in between. For the CDR3, the DNA is TGTGCCAGCACCTTTACCCAGAGCTCCTACGAGCAGTACTTC. Translated: CASTFTQSSYEQYF.

On this clone: Other DNA sequences from this sample encode an identical CDR3 as well. The chain couples TRBV5-1 to TRBJ2-7; tentatively, D is TRBD2 (5 bases). The CDR3 runs to 12 residues. Trimming removed 1 base at V and 3 bases at J, with 5 bases between. Germline V gene data show CDR1 as SGHRS and CDR2 as YFSETQ. The CDR3 DNA follows: TGCGCCAGCAGCTTGAGCGGCTACGAGCAGTACTTC. It codes for CASSLSGYEQYF.

The rearrangement joins TRBV10-3 to TRBJ1-4; D call uncertain. Per germline, CDR1 ENHRY and CDR2 SYGVKD. The CDR3 loop spans 16 amino acids. V lost 0 bases and J 0 bases, leaving 8 bases between the germline ends. DNA for the CDR3: TGTGCCATCAGTGAGTCTGTGGGCGCAACTAATGAAAAACTGTTTTTT. This codes for CAISESVGATNEKLFF.

The V call is TRBV5-8, the J call TRBJ1-6; 7 nucleotides align to TRBD1. Germline V gene lookup returns CDR1 SGHTS and CDR2 YDEGEE. The J segment lost 9 bases and the V segment lost 7 bases, leaving 10 bases of the junction unmatched. The CDR3 runs 14 residues. As DNA, the CDR3 is TGTGCCAGCGCACGTCAGGGGGTTCGTTCACCCCTCCACTTT. It is translated as CASARQGVRSPLHF. Full variable domain (outside the CDR3, taken from reference TRBV5-8 and TRBJ1-6): EAGVTQSPTHLIKTRGQQATLRCSPISGHTSVYWYQQALGLGLQFLLWYDEGEERNRGNFPPRFSGRQFPNYSSELNVNALELEDSALYLCASARQGVRSPLHFGNGTRLTVT.

J is TRBJ1-5 and V is TRBV4-1, with 8 bases fitting TRBD1. The V and J ends lost 3 bases and 2 bases, in that order; junction bases with no gene match: 0. Germline CDR1 MGHRA, CDR2 YSYEKL. This CDR3 is built from 14 residues. In DNA, the CDR3 is TGCGCCAGCAGCCAGGACAGGGGCAATCAGCCCCAGCATTTT. Translation gives CASSQDRGNQPQHF.

J is TRBJ2-7 and V is TRBV4-1, with TRBD1 matching 9 bases. V trimming: 1 base; J trimming: 0 bases; junction bases outside the gene matches: 4. This CDR3 spans 16 amino acids. Germline CDR1 is MGHRA and CDR2 is YSYEKL. CDR3 in DNA: TGCGCCAGCAGCCAAGTAGGGACAGGGAGCTCCTACGAGCAGTACTTC. Translation: CASSQVGTGSSYEQYF.

This rearrangement joins TRBV2 to TRBJ2-3; D tentatively reads TRBD1 or TRBD2 (5 bases each). Trimming took off 6 bases at V and 6 bases at J, with 16 bases between the two ends. This CDR3 comprises 14 residues. Germline assignment: CDR1 SNHLY and CDR2 FYNNEI. The CDR3 protein is CASSRDGGADTQYF. DNA for the CDR3: TGTGCCAGCAGCCGGGACGGCGGAGCTGATACGCAGTATTTT. Looking up the rest from reference TRBV2 and TRBJ2-3 gives the full variable domain: EPEVTQTPSHQVTQMGQEVILRCVPISNHLYFYWYRQILGQKVEFLVSFYNNEISEKSEIFDDQFSVERPDGSNFTLKIRSTKLEDSAMYFCASSRDGGADTQYFGPGTRLTVL.

CDR3 loop: CASSQVGKNTEAFF. CDR3 coding DNA: TGTGCCAGCAGTCAGGTAGGGAAAAACACTGAAGCTTTCTTT. The chain carries TRBV9 and TRBJ1-1; D ambiguous. This CDR3 comprises 14 residues. The V gene's germline CDR1 is SGDLS and CDR2 YYNGEE. Between the trimmed V and J ends, which lost 5 bases and 2 bases, there was a span of 13 bases. The variable domain in full, with the rest retrieved from reference TRBV9 and TRBJ1-1, is DSGVTQTPKHLITATGQRVTLRCSPRSGDLSVYWYQQSLDQGLQFLIQYYNGEERAKGNILERFSAQQFPDLHSELNLSSLELGDSALYFCASSQVGKNTEAFFGQGTRLTVV.

The rearrangement links TRBV7-9 to TRBJ2-7, with a possible D match to TRBD2 (6 bases). The CDR3 extends over 15 amino acids. CDR1 SEHNR and CDR2 FQNEAQ come from the germline V gene (reference sequence). Deletions cut 3 bases from V and 2 bases from J, with 14 bases between. The CDR3 here is CASSLPARLAYEQYF. The DNA for the CDR3 is TGTGCCAGCAGCTTGCCGGCCCGACTAGCCTACGAGCAGTACTTC.

This chain links TRBV28 with TRBJ2-3; D possibly matches TRBD1 or TRBD2 (5 bases each). Germline V gene sequence: CDR1 MDHEN, CDR2 SYDVKM. The ends were cut back, 3 bases at V and 5 bases at J, with 9 bases in the middle. The CDR3 is 13 amino acids. CDR3 sequence reads: CASSFMGRDTQYF. CDR3 DNA: TGTGCCAGCAGTTTCATGGGACGAGATACGCAGTATTTT. The whole variable domain, filled in from reference TRBV28 and TRBJ2-3, reads DVKVTQSSRYLVKRTGEKVFLECVQDMDHENMFWYRQDPGLGLRLIYFSYDVKMKEKGDIPEGYSVSREKKERFSLILESASTNQTSMYLCASSFMGRDTQYFGPGTRLTVL.

This clone was seen more than once but under ten times. This sequence joins TRBV7-3 and TRBJ2-7, with D perhaps TRBD2 (5 bases). Trimming stripped 2 bases from V and 3 bases from J, with 11 bases between. The length of the CDR3 is 14 residues. CDR1 is SGHTA, CDR2 FQGTGA, per germline. The CDR3 DNA sequence: TGTGCCAGCAGCTTATCAGCGGTTGGCTACGAGCAGTACTTC. This encodes CASSLSAVGYEQYF.

This chain connects TRBV20-1 to TRBJ1-5; TRBD1 is a possible D gene (5 bases). The V end was cut by 3 bases, the J end by 7 bases, with 16 bases between. Germline V lookup: CDR1 DFQATT, CDR2 SNEGSKA (reference sequence). The CDR3 loop spans 14 amino acids. The CDR3 reads CSASLGHLKQPQHF. CDR3 DNA sequence: TGCAGTGCTAGTTTAGGACATTTGAAGCAGCCCCAGCATTTT.

V and J are TRBV12-3 or TRBV12-4 and TRBJ2-7, with D tentatively TRBD1 (6 bases). The CDR3 is 13 residues long. V was cut by 6 bases and J by 4 bases, with 13 bases left in between. The CDR3 reads CASRGTKGYEQYF. The CDR3 nucleotides are TGTGCCAGCAGGGGGACAAAAGGGTACGAGCAGTACTTC.

The V and J genes are TRBV28 and TRBJ2-1; maybe TRBD2 (6 bases). CDR1 and CDR2 (germline): MDHEN, SYDVKM. The V end lost 6 bases, the J end lost 7 bases, and 10 bases lay between the germline ends. CDR3 length: 12 amino acids. The CDR3 region has the DNA TGTGCCAGCAGATGGGGGAGGAATGAGCAGTTCTTC. Protein: CASRWGRNEQFF.

The rearrangement uses TRBV9 and TRBJ1-3; TRBD1 matches at 7 bases. The CDR3 is 16 amino acids. CDR1 and CDR2 from the germline V gene are SGDLS and YYNGEE. J gave up 0 bases and V 3 bases, and 6 bases lay outside the gene matches. The CDR3 coding sequence is TGTGCCAGCAGCGCACAGGGGACCCCCTCTGGAAACACCATATATTTT. It yields the protein CASSAQGTPSGNTIYF.

The chain employs TRBV27 and TRBJ1-2; TRBD1 matches at 7 bases. Unmatched junction bases numbered 9, after V lost 5 bases and J lost 6 bases. The germline CDR1 and CDR2 sequences are MNHEY and SMNVEV (reference sequence). The CDR3 has 14 amino acids. CDR3 in amino acids: CASSPLRDRDGYTF. Written as DNA, the CDR3 is TGTGCCAGCAGTCCCCTGCGGGACAGAGATGGCTACACCTTC.

The chain joins TRBV7-9 to TRBJ1-2, with D uncertain. The CDR3 consists of 11 residues. V was clipped by 5 bases and J by 4 bases, with 5 bases between them. Germline CDR1 is SEHNR and CDR2 is FQNEAQ (reference sequence). The CDR3 coding sequence is TGTGCCAGCAGCAGAGCCTATGGCTACACCTTC. Translating it yields CASSRAYGYTF.

The chain couples TRBV3-1 (or the pseudogene TRBV3-2) to TRBJ1-6; D possibly corresponds to TRBD1 (5 bases). The germline gives CDR1 LGHDT, CDR2 YNNKEL (reference sequence). The CDR3 extends over 12 amino acids. The V and J ends lost 1 base and 10 bases respectively, with 5 bases between them. The DNA for the CDR3 is TGTGCCAGCAGCCAAGGGGGCTCACCCCTCCACTTT. Translation: CASSQGGSPLHF.

The chain joins TRBV9 to TRBJ1-6; tentatively, D is TRBD1 (6 bases). CDR3 length equals 16 residues. Trimming left V 0 bases short and J 9 bases short, with 16 bases between. The germline CDR1 and CDR2 sequences are SGDLS and YYNGEE. CDR3 DNA sequence: TGTGCCAGCAGCGTAGATCGGGGGCAGGGTGGTTCACCCCTCCACTTT. Translated, it gives CASSVDRGQGGSPLHF.